Shown below are 9 T cell receptor beta chains from a single sample sequenced in a study of read filtering for tumor transcriptome and immune sequencing. This library used approximately 390 ng RNA and molecular barcoded adaptors spanning alpha/delta and beta/gamma chains. TCRdb reprocessed the reads with MiXCR, giving one entry per CDR3 protein. This sample has 40,000 or so distinct CDR3 sequences, with approximately 12% found just once. Material for sequencing was a population of CD138-negative cells sorted from bone marrow. The receptors originated from a donor aged 40 or over with multiple myeloma.

In this sample, this clonotype turned up many times. CDR3 DNA: TGCAGTGCTTCCGGGGGGGATTCGCAGCCCCAGCATTTT. Translated, it gives CSASGGDSQPQHF. The V gene is TRBV20-1, the J gene TRBJ1-5; D might be TRBD1 (5 bases). The CDR3 extends over 13 amino acids. Per germline, CDR1 DFQATT and CDR2 SNEGSKA (reference sequence). V was cut by 5 bases and J by 7 bases, with 15 bases left in between.

This clonotype was seen repeatedly, ten times or more. The chain is built from TRBV6-5 and TRBJ2-7, with a weak D call TRBD2 (5 bases). Germline-derived CDR1 and CDR2 are MNHEY and SVGAGI. The CDR3 consists of 13 residues. The V end was cut by 6 bases, the J end by 0 bases, with 9 bases between. The CDR3 coding sequence is TGTGCCAGCAGACCGGGGAGCTCCTACGAGCAGTACTTC. This sequence encodes CASRPGSSYEQYF.

This clonotype was observed many times. The chain recombines TRBV20-1 with TRBJ2-1, with D tentatively TRBD2 (5 bases). CDR1 is DFQATT, CDR2 SNEGSKA, per germline (reference sequence). The CDR3 is 17 residues long. The V and J ends lost 1 base and 0 bases respectively, with 16 bases between them. The CDR3: CSARGQRTKYSYNEQFF. CDR3 bases: TGCAGTGCTAGAGGTCAGCGGACCAAGTACTCCTACAATGAGCAGTTCTTC.

In this sample, this clonotype turned up many times. This rearrangement joins TRBV20-1 to TRBJ2-5; TRBD1 aligns across 7 bases. The CDR3 has 16 residues. The germline V gene encodes CDR1 DFQATT and CDR2 SNEGSKA (reference sequence). The J segment lost 11 bases and the V segment lost 0 bases, leaving 18 bases of the junction unmatched. CDR3 sequence: CSARDPGQALRVAQYF. CDR3 nucleotides: TGCAGTGCTAGAGATCCCGGACAGGCCCTACGAGTTGCGCAGTACTTC.

To note about this clonotype: One base away lies a much larger clone, so this may be a sequencing read error. This chain links TRBV6-5 with TRBJ1-5; 8 bases line up with TRBD1. The CDR3 totals 13 residues. The ends lost 5 bases at V and 4 bases at J; junction bases unmatched: 1. Germline V lookup: CDR1 MNHEY, CDR2 SVGAGI. CDR3 nucleotides: TGTGCCAGCAGTCACAGGGGGAATCAGCCCCAGCATTTT. Its protein product is CASSHRGNQPQHF.

This clonotype was recorded many times. This sequence joins TRBV5-4 and TRBJ2-3; D is possibly TRBD1 (5 bases). Trimming removed 1 base from V and 0 bases from J, with 9 bases in between. The CDR3 has 15 residues. Germline V gives CDR1 SGHNT, CDR2 YYREEE (reference sequence). The CDR3: CASSLKRTSTDTQYF. CDR3 nucleotides: TGTGCCAGCAGCTTGAAGAGGACAAGCACAGATACGCAGTATTTT.

Turning to this clonotype: A read error may be the cause here, since a much bigger clone is one base away. This chain uses TRBV12-3 or TRBV12-4 with TRBJ1-1; D possibly corresponds to TRBD1 (6 bases). CDR3 length equals 14 residues. The CDR3 reads CASRDPGQKSDAFF. CDR3 DNA: TGTGCCAGCAGAGACCCGGGACAAAAGTCTGATGCTTTCTTT.

Of note for this clonotype: A read error may explain this, as a much larger clone is one base away. The V gene is TRBV7-2, the J gene TRBJ2-2; TRBD1 matches 8 bases. Germline CDR1 SGHTA, CDR2 FQGNSA. This CDR3 comprises 15 residues. The CDR3 loop is CASSLQGANIGELFF. The CDR3 DNA reads TGTGCCAGCAGCTTACAGGGGGCGAACATCGGGGAGCTGTTTTTT. Filled out from reference TRBV7-2 and TRBJ2-2, the complete variable domain reads GAGVSQSPSNKVTEKGKDVELRCDPISGHTALYWYRQSLGQGLEFLIYFQGNSAPDKSGLPSDRFSAERTGGSVSTLTIQRTQQEDSAVYLCASSLQGANIGELFFGEGSRLTVL.

This clonotype was found many times. This chain links TRBV20-1 with TRBJ2-7, with TRBD2 matching 10 bases. The CDR3 sequence is 14 residues long. Germline assignment: CDR1 DFQATT and CDR2 SNEGSKA (reference sequence). V trimming: 5 bases; J trimming: 7 bases; junction bases outside the gene matches: 11. The CDR3 is CSAPSASGGSEQYF. In DNA form, the CDR3 reads TGCAGTGCTCCGTCAGCTAGCGGGGGAAGTGAGCAGTACTTC.